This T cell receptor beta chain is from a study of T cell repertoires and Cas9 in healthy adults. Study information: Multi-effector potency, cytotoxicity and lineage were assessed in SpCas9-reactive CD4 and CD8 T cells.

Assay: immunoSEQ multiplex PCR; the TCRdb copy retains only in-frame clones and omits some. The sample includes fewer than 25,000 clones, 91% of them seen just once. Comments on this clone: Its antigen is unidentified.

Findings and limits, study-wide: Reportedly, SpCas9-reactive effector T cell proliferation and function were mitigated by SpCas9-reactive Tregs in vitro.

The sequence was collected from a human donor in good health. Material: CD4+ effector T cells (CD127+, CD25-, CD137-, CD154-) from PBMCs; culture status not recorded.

CDR3 nucleotides: TGCGCCAGCAGCTCAAAATTGAACGCAGGGGGCGCTTACTATGGCTACACCTTC. The encoded protein is CASSSKLNAGGAYYGYTF. The gene calls are TRBV5-1 and TRBJ1-2; 8 positions match TRBD1. The germline gives CDR1 SGHRS, CDR2 YFSETQ. V lost 3 bases, J lost 3 bases, and 16 bases stayed unmatched. The CDR3 is 18 residues long.